The 32 T cell receptor beta chains below were found in one sample sequenced in a study of memory CD4+ T cells and cytomegalovirus serostatus. Single viable CD3+CD4+CD8-CD45RO+ cells were sorted as the memory CD4+ T cells. Repertoires were generated with immunoSEQ multiplex PCR, while TCRdb's copy carries only in-frame clones and drops some. Among 55,000 to 65,000 clones listed, approximately 86% were seen once. Sequenced input: memory CD4+ T cells from blood. Every receptor here comes from an adult in good health and CMV-seronegative. Some clones in this sample may be carry-over from other donors' samples.

V gene TRBV6-4 combines with J gene TRBJ2-1; TRBD2 might be the D (6 bases). CDR1 and CDR2 (germline): MRHNA, SNTAGT. Trimming took 6 bases from V and 9 from J, leaving 21 bases between them. This CDR3 is built from 15 residues. The CDR3 DNA follows: TGTGCCAGCAGAATGGAGGGAGGTGGCAGGTCTGAGCAGTTCTTC. Translating it yields CASRMEGGGRSEQFF.

The chain carries TRBV28 and TRBJ1-5; D remains ambiguous. The CDR3 totals 13 residues. Germline CDR1 MDHEN, CDR2 SYDVKM. V was cut by 5 bases and J by 6 bases, with 11 bases left in between. CDR3 sequence: CASSGSSFQPQHF. The CDR3 DNA follows: TGTGCCAGCAGTGGCTCAAGTTTTCAGCCCCAGCATTTT.

V gene TRBV7-2 combines with J gene TRBJ2-1; 8 bases line up with TRBD2. V gave up 2 bases and J gave up 9 bases; unmatched junction bases: 9. Per germline, CDR1 SGHTA and CDR2 FQGNSA. The CDR3 totals 15 residues. In DNA, the CDR3 is TGTGCCAGCAGCTTAATGGGAGCGGGAGTAGGTGAGCAGTTCTTC. Translated: CASSLMGAGVGEQFF. Filled out from reference TRBV7-2 and TRBJ2-1, the complete variable domain reads GAGVSQSPSNKVTEKGKDVELRCDPISGHTALYWYRQSLGQGLEFLIYFQGNSAPDKSGLPSDRFSAERTGGSVSTLTIQRTQQEDSAVYLCASSLMGAGVGEQFFGPGTRLTVL.

This clone was seen a few times. The chain couples TRBV30 to TRBJ2-1; TRBD2 agrees at 7 bases. Looked up from germline, CDR1 is GTSNPN and CDR2 is SVGIG (reference sequence). The CDR3 has 14 residues. V shed 2 bases, J shed 2 bases, and the junction held 3 bases outside the gene matches. The CDR3 spells CAWSRSGTYNEQFF. The DNA for the CDR3 is TGTGCCTGGAGTCGAAGCGGGACCTACAATGAGCAGTTCTTC.

The rearrangement uses TRBV28 and TRBJ2-3, with D possibly matching TRBD2 (5 bases). The CDR3 has 11 residues. Trimming removed 6 bases from V and 9 bases from J, with 10 bases in between. Germline lookup yields CDR1 MDHEN and CDR2 SYDVKM. CDR3 amino acids: CASSKLDTQYF. The CDR3 DNA reads as TGTGCCAGCAGCAAACTAGACACGCAGTATTTT.

Turning to this clone: Other nucleotide sequences in the sample specify the same CDR3. The V and J genes are TRBV4-3 and TRBJ2-2, with unresolved D. V shed 1 base and J shed 2 bases, with 11 bases lying between them. The germline V gene encodes CDR1 LGHNA and CDR2 YSLEER. The CDR3 totals 16 residues. CDR3 residues: CASSQATGLNTGELFF. The CDR3 bases are TGCGCCAGCAGCCAAGCCACCGGGCTCAACACCGGGGAGCTGTTTTTT.

J is TRBJ2-5 and V is TRBV7-6, with D unclear. Germline V lookup: CDR1 SGHVS, CDR2 FNYEAQ. The CDR3 length is 16 residues. V was clipped by 0 bases and J by 3 bases, with 14 bases between them. CDR3 sequence (DNA): TGTGCCAGCAGCTTAGCCCGGATGACCGTAAAAGAGACCCAGTACTTC. Amino acid sequence: CASSLARMTVKETQYF.

A few counts support this clone. The chain employs TRBV7-2 and TRBJ1-6; no definite D call. This CDR3 region has 12 residues. Germline V CDR1 and CDR2: SGHTA, FQGNSA. Trimming took off 2 bases at V and 12 bases at J, with 8 bases between the two ends. The DNA of the CDR3 is TGTGCCAGCAGCTTAACTGTGGAACCCCTCCACTTT. The encoded protein is CASSLTVEPLHF.

The chain carries TRBV19 and TRBJ1-2, with no clear D. This CDR3 comprises 13 residues. Germline V gene sequence: CDR1 LNHDA, CDR2 SQIVND (reference sequence). The V end was cut by 3 bases, the J end by 4 bases, with 9 bases between. CDR3 coding DNA: TGTGCCAGTAGTATCGGACTCTTCTATGGCTACACCTTC. Its translation is CASSIGLFYGYTF.

The chain employs TRBV19 and TRBJ2-1, with 9 bases lining up with TRBD1. The germline V gene has CDR1 LNHDA and CDR2 SQIVND (reference sequence). The CDR3 sequence is 14 residues long. V was pared by 4 bases and J by 4 bases, with 2 bases of the junction left unmatched. CDR3: CASSRTGAYNEQFF. The CDR3 DNA sequence: TGTGCCAGTAGTAGGACAGGGGCATACAATGAGCAGTTCTTC.

The chain joins TRBV10-3 to TRBJ1-3; 7 bases line up with TRBD1. The V and J ends lost 2 bases and 1 base, in that order; junction bases with no gene match: 5. The CDR3 is made up of 16 amino acids. The V gene's germline CDR1 is ENHRY and CDR2 SYGVKD. CDR3 sequence: CAISEPIQGSGNTIYF. The DNA for the CDR3 is TGTGCCATCAGTGAGCCGATACAGGGGTCTGGAAACACCATATATTTT.

J is TRBJ2-7 and V is TRBV11-2, with D perhaps matching TRBD2 (5 bases). Trimming cost V 1 base and J 3 bases, with 10 bases left between them. The length of the CDR3 is 14 residues. Germline loops: CDR1 SGHAT, CDR2 FQNNGV. CDR3 bases: TGTGCCAGCAGCTTAGTTGCGGGCCACTACGAGCAGTACTTC. Its translation is CASSLVAGHYEQYF.

This clone is medium-sized. The V call is TRBV18, the J call TRBJ1-6; no reliable D call. CDR3 size: 15 residues. Germline assignment: CDR1 KGHSH and CDR2 LQKENI. Trimming took 4 bases from V and 3 from J, leaving 10 bases between them. The CDR3 DNA is TGTGCCAGCTCACTGCAGTCCAACTATAATTCACCCCTCCACTTT. It is translated as CASSLQSNYNSPLHF.

The chain combines TRBV30 with TRBJ1-6; 7 bases fit TRBD1. The junction had 4 bases not matched to a gene; V was cut back by 2 bases and J by 9 bases. This CDR3 contains 13 residues. The germline CDR1 and CDR2 sequences are GTSNPN and SVGIG (reference sequence). CDR3 amino acids: CAWSQGVGSPLHF. DNA of the CDR3: TGTGCCTGGAGTCAGGGGGTTGGTTCACCCCTCCACTTT.

The V gene is TRBV5-1, the J gene TRBJ2-1; unclear D gene. The CDR3 is made up of 13 amino acids. V was cut by 6 bases and J by 10 bases, with 17 bases left in between. Per the germline V gene, CDR1 is SGHRS and CDR2 is YFSETQ. This chain's CDR3 is CASNLDLTGEQFF. CDR3 sequence (DNA): TGCGCCAGCAACCTCGACTTGACTGGGGAGCAGTTCTTC.

This clone appeared a single time. The chain is built from TRBV5-1 and TRBJ2-5; weak D call: TRBD2 (5 bases). V lost 7 bases, J lost 3 bases, and 22 bases lay in between. The CDR3 extends over 16 amino acids. The germline gives CDR1 SGHRS, CDR2 YFSETQ. This CDR3 is CASRSAPGSGKETQYF. The CDR3, as DNA: TGCGCCAGCCGATCCGCCCCGGGGTCAGGAAAAGAGACCCAGTACTTC. The complete variable domain, with remaining parts taken from reference TRBV5-1 and TRBJ2-5, reads KAGVTQTPRYLIKTRGQQVTLSCSPISGHRSVSWYQQTPGQGLQFLFEYFSETQRNKGNFPGRFSGRQFSNSRSEMNVSTLELGDSALYLCASRSAPGSGKETQYFGPGTRLLVL.

The rearrangement joins TRBV5-1 to TRBJ1-1; D is uncertain. This CDR3 has 13 amino acids. V lost 0 bases and J 4 bases, leaving 7 bases between the germline ends. CDR1 and CDR2 (germline): SGHRS, YFSETQ. The DNA for the CDR3 is TGCGCCAGCAGCTTGGGGGTGGTCACTGAAGCTTTCTTT. Translated, it gives CASSLGVVTEAFF.

The CDR3: CAWAGGLYNEQFF. Here the CDR3 DNA reads TGTGCCTGGGCGGGAGGGCTTTACAATGAGCAGTTCTTC. The chain recombines TRBV30 with TRBJ2-1; 9 bases fit TRBD2. V shed 5 bases, J shed 4 bases, and the junction held 3 bases outside the gene matches. CDR1 is GTSNPN and CDR2 is SVGIG in the germline V gene (reference sequence). This CDR3 comprises 13 residues. The variable domain in full, with the rest retrieved from reference TRBV30 and TRBJ2-1, is SQTIHQWPATLVQPVGSPLSLECTVEGTSNPNLYWYRQAAGRGLQLLFYSVGIGQISSEVPQNLSASRPQDRQFILSSKKLLLSDSGFYLCAWAGGLYNEQFFGPGTRLTVL.

The chain employs TRBV25-1 and TRBJ1-2; 8 nucleotides agree with TRBD1. Germline V gene data show CDR1 as MGHDK and CDR2 as SYGVNS. The trim removed 7 bases at V and 8 bases at J, leaving 12 bases unmatched. This CDR3 is built from 14 residues. The CDR3 coding sequence is TGTGCCAGCACCGGTTCTGTACAGGGGGAAGGCTACACCTTC. As protein: CASTGSVQGEGYTF.

The rearrangement uses TRBV30 and TRBJ1-5, with 9 bases lining up with TRBD1. Germline lookup yields CDR1 GTSNPN and CDR2 SVGIG (reference sequence). The J segment lost 6 bases and the V segment lost 4 bases, leaving 4 bases of the junction unmatched. The CDR3 has 13 residues. CDR3 bases: TGTGCCTGGAACGACAGGGGGGGTCAGCCCCAGCATTTT. Its protein is CAWNDRGGQPQHF.

V gene TRBV7-8 combines with J gene TRBJ2-6; D remains unclear. The germline V gene has CDR1 SGHVS and CDR2 FQNEAQ. Deletions cut 3 bases from V and 2 bases from J, with 8 bases between. The CDR3 consists of 15 residues. The CDR3 DNA follows: TGTGCCAGCAGCTTTCATTCGACTGGGGCCAACGTCCTGACTTTC. Protein: CASSFHSTGANVLTF. The whole variable domain, filled in from reference TRBV7-8 and TRBJ2-6, reads GAGVSQSPRYKVAKRGQDVALRCDPISGHVSLFWYQQALGQGPEFLTYFQNEAQLDKSGLPSDRFFAERPEGSVSTLKIQRTQQEDSAVYLCASSFHSTGANVLTFGAGSRLTVL.

The gene calls are TRBV25-1 and TRBJ1-4; 8 nucleotides match TRBD1. The CDR3 is made up of 15 amino acids. CDR1 MGHDK and CDR2 SYGVNS come from the germline V gene. The ends lost 5 bases at V and 10 bases at J; junction bases unmatched: 12. In DNA form, the CDR3 reads TGTGCCAGCAGTCCTACGGACAGGGCAGGGGGAAAACTGTTTTTT. Encoded protein: CASSPTDRAGGKLFF.

In regard to this clone: Germline is not matched at one junction end, which may reflect a read error. Here the CDR3 DNA reads TGTGCCAGCAGTTTAACGGGAAATCGGCCCCAGCATTTT. This translates into CASSLTGNRPQHF. V gene TRBV28 combines with J gene TRBJ1-5, with D hard to call. The length of the CDR3 is 13 residues. Germline CDR1 is MDHEN and CDR2 is SYDVKM.

The V call is TRBV6-1, the J call TRBJ2-7; D is possibly TRBD1 (5 bases). The germline gives CDR1 MNHNS, CDR2 SASEGT. This CDR3 has 15 amino acids. Between the trimmed V and J ends, which lost 0 bases and 3 bases, there was a span of 12 bases. Here the CDR3 DNA reads TGTGCCAGCAGTGAAGCGCAGCCAGGGATCTACGAGCAGTACTTC. Its protein product is CASSEAQPGIYEQYF.

J is TRBJ2-2 and V is TRBV5-1, with TRBD1 identical over 8 bases. The ends lost 4 bases at V and 7 bases at J; junction bases unmatched: 6. CDR3 size: 14 residues. Germline assignment: CDR1 SGHRS and CDR2 YFSETQ. CDR3 residues: CASSKDRAYGELFF. The CDR3 nucleotides read TGCGCCAGCAGCAAGGACAGGGCTTACGGGGAGCTGTTTTTT.

DNA of the CDR3: TGTGCCAGATATAGCGGGAGGGTCGATAGTGAGCAGTTCTTC. Translated, it gives CARYSGRVDSEQFF. The chain has TRBV2 and TRBJ2-1; 11 nucleotides match TRBD2. V trimming: 9 bases; J trimming: 9 bases; junction bases outside the gene matches: 10. The CDR3 has 14 residues. The germline V gene encodes CDR1 SNHLY and CDR2 FYNNEI. Filled out from reference TRBV2 and TRBJ2-1, the complete variable domain reads EPEVTQTPSHQVTQMGQEVILRCVPISNHLYFYWYRQILGQKVEFLVSFYNNEISEKSEIFDDQFSVERPDGSNFTLKIRSTKLEDSAMYFCARYSGRVDSEQFFGPGTRLTVL.

The V call is TRBV19, the J call TRBJ2-7, with 12 bases fitting TRBD2. The germline gives CDR1 LNHDA, CDR2 SQIVND (reference sequence). The CDR3 totals 13 residues. V lost 4 bases, J lost 5 bases, and 0 bases stayed unmatched. CDR3 nucleotide sequence: TGTGCCAGTAGTAGACTAGCGGGAGACGAGCAGTACTTC. As protein: CASSRLAGDEQYF.

The rearrangement joins TRBV6-5 to TRBJ1-5; perhaps TRBD1 as D (5 bases). The CDR3 loop spans 16 amino acids. V gave up 4 bases and J gave up 0 bases, with 13 bases separating them. From germline, CDR1 is MNHEY and CDR2 SVGAGI. CDR3 sequence reads: CASSSSGSFSNQPQHF. DNA of the CDR3: TGTGCCAGCAGTTCGTCAGGGAGTTTTAGCAATCAGCCCCAGCATTTT.

This clone was detected only a few times. This rearrangement joins TRBV28 to TRBJ1-2, with D possibly TRBD1 on 5 matching bases. Per germline, CDR1 MDHEN and CDR2 SYDVKM. The CDR3 loop spans 13 amino acids. With 2 bases removed from V and 4 bases from J, the gap between germline ends came to 8 bases. The CDR3 nucleotides read TGTGCCAGCAGTTTACAGGGCCCCTATGGCTACACCTTC. Translating it yields CASSLQGPYGYTF.

The J gene is TRBJ1-4, the V gene TRBV5-4; possibly TRBD1 for D (6 bases). Germline-derived CDR1 and CDR2 are SGHNT and YYREEE (reference sequence). V shed 10 bases and J shed 0 bases, with 13 bases lying between them. The CDR3 loop spans 14 amino acids. CDR3 DNA: TGTGCCTATAACCGACAGGCAACTAATGAAAAACTGTTTTTT. Translating gives CAYNRQATNEKLFF.

The rearrangement links TRBV20-1 to TRBJ2-5; 8 bases match TRBD2. This CDR3 contains 11 residues. The V gene end was trimmed by 7 bases and the J gene end by 7 bases; junction bases not matched to a gene: 5. Looked up from germline, CDR1 is DFQATT and CDR2 is SNEGSKA (reference sequence). CDR3 DNA sequence: TGCAGTGGAGGGACTAGTAGGACCCAGTACTTC. Translation: CSGGTSRTQYF.

V usage is TRBV30 and J usage is TRBJ1-5, with D possibly matching TRBD1 (5 bases). The CDR3 has 17 residues. The germline CDR1 and CDR2 sequences are GTSNPN and SVGIG (reference sequence). V lost 3 bases, J lost 5 bases, and 23 bases lay in between. This CDR3 is CAWSRDPRDHGHQPQHF. For the CDR3, the DNA is TGTGCCTGGAGCCGCGACCCCCGGGACCACGGCCATCAGCCCCAGCATTTT.